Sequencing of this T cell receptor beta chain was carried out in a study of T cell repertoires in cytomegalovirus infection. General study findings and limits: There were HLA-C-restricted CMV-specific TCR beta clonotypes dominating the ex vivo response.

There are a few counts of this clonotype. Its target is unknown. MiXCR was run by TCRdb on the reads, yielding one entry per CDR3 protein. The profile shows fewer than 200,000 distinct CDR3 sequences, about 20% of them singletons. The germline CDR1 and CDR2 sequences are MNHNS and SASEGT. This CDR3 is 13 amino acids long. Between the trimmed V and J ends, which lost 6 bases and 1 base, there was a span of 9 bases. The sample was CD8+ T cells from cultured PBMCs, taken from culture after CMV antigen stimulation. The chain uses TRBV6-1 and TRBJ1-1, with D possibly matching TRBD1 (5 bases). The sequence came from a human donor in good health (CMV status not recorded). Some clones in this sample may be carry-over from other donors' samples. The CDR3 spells CASSGQWNTEAFF. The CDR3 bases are TGTGCCAGCAGCGGACAATGGAACACTGAAGCTTTCTTT.